The 9 T cell receptor beta chains given below trace back to one sample, sequenced in a study of CD8 T cells in Susac syndrome. cDNA came from roughly 0.53 to 1 ug RNA primed by random hexamers. Using its own MiXCR run on the immunoSEQ multiplex PCR reads, TCRdb lists one record per CDR3 protein. The top ten clones hold about 0.1% of a sample with fewer than 200,000 distinct CDR3 sequences, approximately 94% of them seen once. Sequencing was carried out using CD4+ T cells from PBMCs. All receptors derive from a human donor in good health.

The chain employs TRBV30 and TRBJ2-7; no clear D. Germline CDR1 is GTSNPN and CDR2 is SVGIG (reference sequence). CDR3 length equals 14 residues. V was pared by 4 bases and J by 0 bases, with 13 bases between. CDR3 amino acids: CAWINTGPSYEQYF. The CDR3 bases are TGTGCCTGGATCAACACCGGTCCCTCCTACGAGCAGTACTTC.

The rearrangement joins TRBV15 to TRBJ2-7, with D possibly matching TRBD1 (6 bases). The V and J ends lost 4 bases and 1 base respectively, with 8 bases between them. CDR3 length: 13 residues. Per the germline V gene, CDR1 is LNHNV and CDR2 is YYDKDF (reference sequence). CDR3 nucleotide sequence: TGTGCCACCAGCAAAGGACAGTCCTACGAGCAGTACTTC. Translating it yields CATSKGQSYEQYF.

This chain joins TRBV28 and TRBJ2-7, with TRBD2 as a possible D gene (6 bases). Germline values: CDR1 MDHEN, CDR2 SYDVKM. This CDR3 has 14 residues. V lost 2 bases to trimming and J lost 4 bases, with 12 bases between them. The CDR3: CASSLVGSGYEQYF. The CDR3 nucleotides read TGTGCCAGCAGTTTAGTCGGGAGTGGATACGAGCAGTACTTC. The whole variable domain, remainder taken from reference TRBV28 and TRBJ2-7, is DVKVTQSSRYLVKRTGEKVFLECVQDMDHENMFWYRQDPGLGLRLIYFSYDVKMKEKGDIPEGYSVSREKKERFSLILESASTNQTSMYLCASSLVGSGYEQYFGPGTRLTVT.

V is TRBV30 and J is TRBJ2-7, with 7 positions matching TRBD1. The V gene's germline CDR1 is GTSNPN and CDR2 SVGIG (reference sequence). The CDR3 totals 14 residues. J was trimmed by 3 bases and V by 4 bases; bases with no gene match: 9. CDR3 in DNA: TGTGCCTGGACGCCCGGGACAGTCATCTACGAGCAGTACTTC. Translated: CAWTPGTVIYEQYF.

The chain uses TRBV5-1 and TRBJ1-3; the D gene is possibly TRBD1 (5 bases). CDR1 and CDR2 from the germline V gene are SGHRS and YFSETQ. Trimming cost V 0 bases and J 3 bases, with 10 bases left between them. This CDR3 has 15 amino acids. The CDR3 DNA reads TGCGCCAGCAGCTTGGTGGGGGTTGATGGAAACACCATATATTTT. This gives the protein CASSLVGVDGNTIYF.

The rearrangement joins TRBV3-1 to TRBJ2-1, with D hard to call. The CDR3 runs to 15 residues. The V end lost 0 bases, the J end lost 3 bases, and 9 bases lay between the germline ends. The germline V gene encodes CDR1 LGHDT and CDR2 YNNKEL (reference sequence). CDR3 protein: CASSQDFSNYNEQFF. The CDR3 DNA reads TGTGCCAGCAGCCAAGATTTCAGCAACTACAATGAGCAGTTCTTC.

This chain's CDR3 is CSVFHPSSYEQFF. CDR3 coding DNA: TGCAGCGTCTTCCACCCGAGCAGCTATGAGCAGTTCTTC. The V call is TRBV29-1, the J call TRBJ2-1; D is uncertain. V was trimmed by 6 bases and J by 8 bases, leaving 17 bases between them. Germline lookup yields CDR1 SQVTM and CDR2 ANQGSEA. CDR3 size: 13 residues.

The chain recombines TRBV29-1 with TRBJ2-3; D uncertain. Germline V lookup: CDR1 SQVTM, CDR2 ANQGSEA. V was cut by 1 base and J by 5 bases, with 10 bases left in between. This CDR3 is built from 13 residues. The CDR3, as DNA: TGCAGCGTTGAAGTGCTAGGGATAGATACGCAGTATTTT. Its translation: CSVEVLGIDTQYF.

This chain connects TRBV3-1 to TRBJ2-6, with D possibly matching TRBD1 (6 bases). The V gene lost 1 base and the J gene lost 4 bases, with 14 bases spanning the gap. CDR3 length: 17 amino acids. The germline V gene has CDR1 LGHDT and CDR2 YNNKEL (reference sequence). The CDR3 bases are TGTGCCAGCAGCCAAGGGGCAGGGGCTGGAGGGGCCAACGTCCTGACTTTC. It yields the protein CASSQGAGAGGANVLTF.